This TCR beta chain was captured by sequencing in a study of blood T cell repertoires in COVID-19. This table comes from immunoSEQ multiplex PCR, and its TCRdb copy is limited to in-frame clones, with some not included. Of about 46,000 clones in the sample, around 87% were seen once. Per germline, CDR1 MNHNS and CDR2 SASEGT. CDR3 size: 18 residues. V was clipped by 0 bases and J by 2 bases; unmatched bases: 8. The chain recombines TRBV6-1 with TRBJ2-7, with 12 bases that match TRBD2. This receptor was obtained from a human donor in a cohort sampled during active COVID-19. Sequences were obtained from peripheral blood. The CDR3 reads CASSEAPIRLAGAYEQYF. CDR3 sequence (DNA): TGTGCCAGCAGTGAAGCTCCAATCCGACTAGCGGGGGCCTACGAGCAGTACTTC.